Below, 25 T cell receptor beta chains from the same sample are listed, as sequenced in a study of T cell clonality in common variable immunodeficiency. Findings and caveats of the study: Fewer deletions and N-nucleotide insertions were reportedly seen in common variable immunodeficiency TCR beta sequences.

Their antigens remain unidentified. TCRdb's table, derived via immunoSEQ multiplex PCR, lists solely in-frame clones and lacks some. In total the sample includes 11,000 to 15,000 clones, none of them seen once. The sample taken for sequencing was peripheral blood mononuclear cells. The receptors were gathered from a human donor with common variable immunodeficiency.

This clone was observed many times. The read terminates 3 residues ahead of where the CDR3 ends, so the germline J gene completes it. This chain joins TRBV4-2 and TRBJ1-3; D is ambiguous. The CDR3 is 17 amino acids. Germline loops: CDR1 LGHNA, CDR2 YNFKEQ. Trimming removed 3 bases at V and 0 bases at J, with 15 bases between. CDR3 bases read: TGTGCCAGCAGCCAGGTGGCCCACCCTTTCTCTGGAAACACC. Translated, it gives CASSQVAHPFSGNT. The CDR3 reads in full as CASSQVAHPFSGNTIYF.

As concerns this clone: The read finishes 3 residues shy of the CDR3 end, and the germline J gene is used to complete it. The chain couples TRBV2 to TRBJ2-7; D call uncertain. V was clipped by 10 bases and J by 2 bases, with 15 bases between them. The CDR3 consists of 13 residues. Looked up from germline, CDR1 is SNHLY and CDR2 is FYNNEI. The covered CDR3 bases are TGTGCCACCGCCCAGGTATCCGCCTACGAG. As protein: CATAQVSAYE. The entire CDR3 protein reads CATAQVSAYEQYF. The entire variable domain, with the rest obtained from reference TRBV2 and TRBJ2-7, is as follows: EPEVTQTPSHQVTQMGQEVILRCVPISNHLYFYWYRQILGQKVEFLVSFYNNEISEKSEIFDDQFSVERPDGSNFTLKIRSTKLEDSAMYFCATAQVSAYEQYFGPGTRLTVT.

Concerning this clone: The read gets to within 3 residues of the CDR3 end, and the germline J gene fills in the rest. This chain connects TRBV19 to TRBJ2-2; maybe TRBD1 (6 bases). V lost 7 bases and J lost 3, with 12 bases in between. The CDR3 has 14 amino acids. Looked up from germline, CDR1 is LNHDA and CDR2 is SQIVND (reference sequence). CDR3 protein: CASNSGAHTGELFF. CDR3 bases read: TGTGCCAGTAATTCAGGGGCCCACACCGGGGAG.

This clone was seen a handful of times. The sequenced fragment ends 3 residues before the CDR3 boundary, so the rest is inferred from the germline J gene. The chain combines TRBV19 with TRBJ2-1; D not certain. Germline values: CDR1 LNHDA, CDR2 SQIVND (reference sequence). With 4 bases removed from V and 0 bases from J, the gap between germline ends came to 10 bases. This CDR3 contains 15 residues. The CDR3 protein is CASSSVRSSYNEQFF. The sequenced part of the CDR3 DNA is TGTGCCAGTAGTAGCGTACGAAGCTCCTACAATGAG.

Ten or more counts support this clone. The read falls 3 residues short of the CDR3 end, and the missing part is taken from the germline J gene. The chain employs TRBV7-2 and TRBJ2-7; 12 bases map to TRBD2. The trim removed 2 bases at V and 6 bases at J, leaving 5 bases unmatched. The CDR3 is 15 amino acids. CDR1 is SGHTA, CDR2 FQGNSA, per germline. The CDR3 loop reads CASSLSSGGAGEQYF. CDR3 DNA (partial): TGTGCCAGCAGCTTATCTAGCGGGGGGGCGGGCGAG.

Details on this clone: The read halts 3 residues ahead of the CDR3 end, with the missing end drawn from the germline J gene. The chain carries TRBV7-9 and TRBJ1-1, with D unresolved. The V and J ends lost 3 bases and 0 bases respectively, with 5 bases between them. The germline V gene encodes CDR1 SEHNR and CDR2 FQNEAQ (reference sequence). There are 13 residues in the CDR3. The covered CDR3 bases are TGTGCCAGCAGCTTCACAGTGAACACTGAA. Its protein product is CASSFTVNTE. The CDR3 in its entirety is CASSFTVNTEAFF. The full variable domain, in which reference TRBV7-9 and TRBJ1-1 provide the parts outside the CDR3, is DTGVSQNPRHKITKRGQNVTFRCDPISEHNRLYWYRQTLGQGPEFLTYFQNEAQLEKSRLLSDRFSAERPKGSFSTLEIQRTEQGDSAMYLCASSFTVNTEAFFGQGTRLTVV.

About this clone: The read terminates 3 residues ahead of where the CDR3 ends, so the germline J gene completes it. The chain joins TRBV19 to TRBJ2-3; a possible D gene is TRBD2 (6 bases). CDR3 length equals 15 residues. Germline values: CDR1 LNHDA, CDR2 SQIVND (reference sequence). Trimming pared 5 bases from V and 2 bases from J, leaving 14 bases between. CDR3 amino acids: CASSSDYGATDTQYF. Incomplete CDR3 DNA: TGTGCCAGTAGTTCGGACTATGGGGCCACAGATACG.

This clone occurred many times. The CDR3 goes on 3 residues after the read ends, and that part is filled in from the germline J gene. This chain uses TRBV6-1 with TRBJ1-1, with TRBD1 as a possible D gene (5 bases). With 2 bases removed from V and 1 base from J, the gap between germline ends came to 11 bases. Germline CDR1 MNHNS, CDR2 SASEGT. The CDR3 runs to 15 residues. Incomplete CDR3 DNA: TGTGCCAGCAGTGAATTGGGGCTCACGAACACTGAA. Its translation: CASSELGLTNTE. The complete CDR3 reads CASSELGLTNTEAFF.

This clone was found a few times. The read is 3 residues too short to cover the CDR3 end, so that end is filled in from the germline J gene. This chain connects TRBV18 to TRBJ2-1, with TRBD1 as a possible D gene (6 bases). The CDR3 has 14 residues. CDR1 and CDR2 (germline): KGHSH, LQKENI. Deletions cut 3 bases from V and 9 bases from J, with 15 bases between. The CDR3 spells CASSPLTGLSEQFF. The DNA read from the CDR3 is TGTGCCAGCTCACCTCTGACAGGTCTTAGTGAG. Using reference TRBV18 and TRBJ2-1 for the parts outside the CDR3, the full variable domain is NAGVMQNPRHLVRRRGQEARLRCSPMKGHSHVYWYRQLPEEGLKFMVYLQKENIIDESGMPKERFSAEFPKEGPSILRIQQVVRGDSAAYFCASSPLTGLSEQFFGPGTRLTVL.

By sample share, this clone is medium-sized. The read is 3 residues too short to cover the CDR3 end, so that end is filled in from the germline J gene. The chain carries TRBV18 and TRBJ2-5; D is possibly TRBD1 or TRBD2 (6 bases each). Germline values: CDR1 KGHSH, CDR2 LQKENI. The CDR3 extends over 16 amino acids. V was pared by 4 bases and J by 0 bases, with 15 bases between. CDR3: CASSLVLRDNQETQYF. The part of the CDR3 DNA that was read is TGTGCCAGCTCACTAGTTCTGCGGGACAACCAAGAGACC.

In its sample, this clone ranks as large. The read terminates 3 residues ahead of where the CDR3 ends, so the germline J gene completes it. V and J are TRBV15 and TRBJ1-2; possibly TRBD1 for D (5 bases). From germline, CDR1 is LNHNV and CDR2 YYDKDF (reference sequence). This CDR3 has 14 residues. CDR3: CATSLAGGVREYTF. The CDR3 bases that were read are TGTGCCACCAGTTTAGCGGGGGGGGTTCGTGAG.

This clone was observed a handful of times. The read halts 3 residues ahead of the CDR3 end, with the missing end drawn from the germline J gene. This chain joins TRBV18 and TRBJ2-5; 13 nucleotides agree with TRBD2. Germline CDR1 KGHSH, CDR2 LQKENI. The CDR3 has 16 amino acids. V was pared by 4 bases and J by 5 bases, with 7 bases of the junction left unmatched. The CDR3: CASSRTSGGGAETQYF. The covered CDR3 bases are TGTGCCAGCTCACGGACTAGCGGGGGAGGTGCGGAGACC.

In the case of this clone: The DNA ends 3 residues before the CDR3 does, and the rest of the CDR3 is filled in from the germline J gene. The chain uses TRBV6-2 or TRBV6-3 and TRBJ1-2; TRBD1 agrees at 7 bases. V shed 6 bases and J 5 bases; nucleotides not matched to a gene: 9. The germline V gene has CDR1 MNHEY and CDR2 SVGEGT. This CDR3 comprises 14 residues. CDR3 bases read: TGTGCCAGCAGACCTACACAGGGGAGGTATGGC. It codes for CASRPTQGRYG. The CDR3 in its entirety is CASRPTQGRYGYTF.

About this clone: With the read ending 3 residues before the CDR3 end, the germline J gene is used to fill in that end. J is TRBJ2-3 and V is TRBV7-3; possible D gene TRBD1, 5 bases. Germline V gives CDR1 SGHTA, CDR2 FQGTGA. The CDR3 has 15 amino acids. Here the CDR3 reads CASSPVSGAVGSQYF. CDR3 DNA (partial): TGTGCCAGCAGCCCAGTGTCTGGGGCGGTCGGGTCG.

There are a few counts of this clone. The read ends 3 residues shy of where the CDR3 ends; the end is completed using the germline J gene. The chain couples TRBV19 to TRBJ2-7; 10 bases match TRBD1. The CDR3 is 16 amino acids. Germline V CDR1 and CDR2: LNHDA, SQIVND (reference sequence). J gave up 3 bases and V 6 bases, and 11 bases lay outside the gene matches. The part of the CDR3 DNA that was read is TGTGCCAGTAGGTTACGGGACAGGGGCGTAGGCTACGAG. Amino acids: CASRLRDRGVGYE. The CDR3 in full is CASRLRDRGVGYEQYF.

This clone came up a few times. The CDR3 extends 3 residues past the end of the read, so its final part is completed from the germline J gene. V and J are TRBV7-2 and TRBJ2-1; TRBD2 is a possible D gene (6 bases). The CDR3 runs to 14 residues. Germline CDR1 and CDR2: SGHTA and FQGNSA. Deletions cut 0 bases from V and 7 bases from J, with 10 bases between. CDR3 DNA (partial): TGTGCCAGCAGCTTAGCGAGGAGGGGAAATGAG. It is translated as CASSLARRGNE. From start to end, the CDR3 is CASSLARRGNEQFF.

CDR3 loop: CASSLRDRDKAFF. The sequenced CDR3 bases are TGTGCCAGCAGCTTACGAGACAGGGACAAA. The rearrangement uses TRBV7-2 and TRBJ1-1; 7 bases are a match to TRBD1. The CDR3 extends 3 residues past the end of the read, so its final part is completed from the germline J gene. This CDR3 comprises 13 residues. Germline lookup yields CDR1 SGHTA and CDR2 FQGNSA.

As to this clone: The CDR3 goes on 3 residues after the read ends, and that part is filled in from the germline J gene. V is TRBV30 and J is TRBJ1-3; D unresolved. Germline V gene data show CDR1 as GTSNPN and CDR2 as SVGIG (reference sequence). V gave up 0 bases and J gave up 0 bases, with 9 bases separating them. The CDR3 sequence is 15 residues long. CDR3 DNA, as far as it was read: TGTGCCTGGAGTGTAGACACCTACTCTGGAAACACC. This encodes CAWSVDTYSGNT. Given in full, the CDR3 is CAWSVDTYSGNTIYF.

In this sample, this clone turned up a few times. Read coverage stops 3 residues before the CDR3 terminus; the germline J gene supplies the remainder. This chain links TRBV18 with TRBJ2-2; D gene uncertain. V was clipped by 0 bases and J by 5 bases, with 7 bases between them. Germline loops: CDR1 KGHSH, CDR2 LQKENI. The CDR3 spans 14 residues. Partial CDR3 DNA: TGTGCCAGCTCACCACCCTCCGTGACCGGGGAG. The encoded protein is CASSPPSVTGE. The whole CDR3 sequence is CASSPPSVTGELFF.

This clone was found a few times. Read coverage stops 3 residues before the CDR3 terminus; the germline J gene supplies the remainder. The V call is TRBV19, the J call TRBJ1-5; D gene uncertain. Germline V gene lookup returns CDR1 LNHDA and CDR2 SQIVND (reference sequence). V was clipped by 2 bases and J by 8 bases, with 7 bases between them. The CDR3 length is 12 residues. The CDR3 DNA, read in part, is TGTGCCAGTAGTATACGCGCTGAGCCC. Encoded protein: CASSIRAEP. The entire CDR3 protein is CASSIRAEPQHF.

About this clone: The missing CDR3 end, 3 residues past where the read stops, is filled in from the germline J gene. V and J are TRBV18 and TRBJ1-5, with D perhaps matching TRBD1 (6 bases). There are 13 residues in the CDR3. V was cut by 6 bases and J by 5 bases, with 11 bases left in between. Germline assignment: CDR1 KGHSH and CDR2 LQKENI. This CDR3 is CASSSGGHQPQHF. The DNA read from the CDR3 is TGTGCCAGCTCTTCCGGGGGGCATCAGCCC.

For this clone: Sequencing ends 3 residues short of the CDR3 end; the germline J gene provides the rest. The V gene is TRBV7-9, the J gene TRBJ1-1; TRBD1 is a possible D gene (6 bases). The CDR3 sequence is 13 residues long. Looked up from germline, CDR1 is SEHNR and CDR2 is FQNEAQ (reference sequence). The CDR3 loop is CAGAQGSSLEAFF. The sequenced part of the CDR3 DNA is TGTGCCGGCGCTCAGGGGTCTTCGTTGGAA. Complete variable domain (other parts from reference TRBV7-9 and TRBJ1-1): DTGVSQNPRHKITKRGQNVTFRCDPISEHNRLYWYRQTLGQGPEFLTYFQNEAQLEKSRLLSDRFSAERPKGSFSTLEIQRTEQGDSAMYLCAGAQGSSLEAFFGQGTRLTVV.

A word on this clone: Read sequence stops 3 residues before the CDR3 end, and the germline J gene provides the missing end. This rearrangement joins TRBV19 to TRBJ1-1; TRBD1 might be the D (6 bases). This CDR3 is 14 amino acids long. Looked up from germline, CDR1 is LNHDA and CDR2 is SQIVND (reference sequence). The germline V and J ends were trimmed by 7 bases and 5 bases, with 17 bases remaining between them. CDR3 DNA, as far as it was read: TGTGCCAGTACCCCGGACAGATTCGGGACTGAA. Translation: CASTPDRFGTE. The whole CDR3 region reads CASTPDRFGTEAFF.

This clone was detected a few times. The read stops 3 residues short of the end of the CDR3; the missing end is completed from the germline J gene. The chain employs TRBV7-2 and TRBJ2-7; TRBD1 matches at 7 bases. Trimming cost V 2 bases and J 1 base; bases outside gene matches: 2. The V gene's germline CDR1 is SGHTA and CDR2 FQGNSA. The CDR3 sequence is 14 residues long. Incomplete CDR3 DNA: TGTGCCAGCAGCTTATGGGACAGATCCTACGAG. It specifies CASSLWDRSYE. The CDR3 in full is CASSLWDRSYEQYF.

In this sample, this clone turned up a few times. The CDR3 goes on 3 residues after the read ends, and that part is filled in from the germline J gene. This rearrangement joins TRBV30 to TRBJ1-2; 9 nucleotides agree with TRBD1. The trim removed 2 bases at V and 2 bases at J, leaving 6 bases unmatched. This CDR3 region has 15 residues. Germline CDR1 and CDR2: GTSNPN and SVGIG (reference sequence). Incomplete CDR3 DNA: TGTGCCTGGAGTACAGGGGGCTCTCCAAACTATGGC. Translation: CAWSTGGSPNYG. The full CDR3 protein reads CAWSTGGSPNYGYTF.